A single sample gave rise to the 15 T cell receptor beta chains below, sequenced in a study of cytomegalovirus exposure and HLA in healthy donors. This PCR relied on a set of 60 Vbeta primers and 13 Jbeta primers. TCRdb's table, derived via immunoSEQ multiplex PCR, lists solely in-frame clones and lacks some. The repertoire shows approximately 120,000 clones; the top ten hold around 2.7%. Sample: PBMCs. All receptors come from a man aged 30 to 45 in good health and CMV-seronegative.

This rearrangement joins TRBV7-9 to TRBJ2-3, with no clear D. CDR3 length: 13 amino acids. The V end was cut by 2 bases, the J end by 5 bases, with 8 bases between. Germline CDR1 and CDR2: SEHNR and FQNEAQ (reference sequence). CDR3 coding DNA: TGTGCCAGCAGCTTAAATACGGGAGATACGCAGTATTTT. Its protein is CASSLNTGDTQYF.

The chain joins TRBV19 to TRBJ2-1; no definite D call. CDR1 and CDR2 (germline): LNHDA, SQIVND (reference sequence). CDR3 size: 12 residues. Trimming took 1 base from V and 5 from J, leaving 3 bases between them. The CDR3 nucleotides are TGTGCCAGTAGTATAGGTAACAATGAGCAGTTCTTC. Its protein product is CASSIGNNEQFF.

The V and J genes are TRBV19 and TRBJ1-2; perhaps TRBD1 as D (6 bases). V was clipped by 4 bases and J by 4 bases, with 16 bases between them. In germline, CDR1 is LNHDA, CDR2 SQIVND (reference sequence). There are 15 residues in the CDR3. The CDR3 loop is CASSTFGGGSYGYTF. The DNA for the CDR3 is TGTGCCAGTAGTACCTTCGGGGGGGGCAGCTATGGCTACACCTTC.

The chain uses TRBV19 and TRBJ2-7; 10 bases map to TRBD1. V lost 5 bases to trimming and J lost 2 bases; unmatched junction nucleotides: 12. Germline lookup yields CDR1 LNHDA and CDR2 SQIVND (reference sequence). The length of the CDR3 is 17 residues. The CDR3 nucleotides read TGTGCCAGTAGTTTCAGATCCCGGGACAGGGGACCCTACGAGCAGTACTTC. Its protein product is CASSFRSRDRGPYEQYF.

The chain combines TRBV6-5 with TRBJ1-6; 8 positions match TRBD1. The germline gives CDR1 MNHEY, CDR2 SVGAGI. This CDR3 has 16 residues. Trimming took 0 bases from V and 9 from J; bases not matched to a gene: 7. The CDR3 protein is CASSYSPDRDVSPLHF. CDR3 sequence (DNA): TGTGCCAGCAGTTACTCCCCGGACAGGGATGTTTCACCCCTCCACTTT.

V and J are TRBV7-9 and TRBJ2-3; possibly TRBD2 for D (6 bases). The V gene's germline CDR1 is SEHNR and CDR2 FQNEAQ (reference sequence). CDR3 size: 19 residues. Trimming removed 1 base from V and 6 bases from J, with 26 bases in between. The CDR3 spells CASSLEGLGALGGGDTQYF. The DNA of the CDR3 is TGTGCCAGCAGCTTAGAGGGGTTAGGAGCGCTCGGGGGAGGCGATACGCAGTATTTT. Together with reference TRBV7-9 and TRBJ2-3, the CDR3 gives the full variable domain: DTGVSQNPRHKITKRGQNVTFRCDPISEHNRLYWYRQTLGQGPEFLTYFQNEAQLEKSRLLSDRFSAERPKGSFSTLEIQRTEQGDSAMYLCASSLEGLGALGGGDTQYFGPGTRLTVL.

About this clone itself: In the same sample, other DNA sequences code for this CDR3. The J gene is TRBJ2-2, the V gene TRBV29-1; TRBD2 matches 14 bases. The CDR3 length is 16 residues. The V segment lost 5 bases and the J segment 3 bases; nucleotides outside the gene matches: 5. The germline gives CDR1 SQVTM, CDR2 ANQGSEA. This chain's CDR3 is CSVSGLAGDYTGELFF. CDR3 DNA: TGCAGCGTTTCGGGACTAGCGGGGGACTACACCGGGGAGCTGTTTTTT.

The chain is built from TRBV21-1 and TRBJ2-3; the table's D call, TRBD2, was not checked against the DNA. TRBV21-1 represents a pseudogene. CDR3 length: 18 amino acids. In DNA form, the CDR3 reads TGTGCCAGCAGCAAAGACCTAGCGGGAGGGCCTAGCACAGATACGCAGTATTTT. The encoded protein is CASSKDLAGGPSTDTQYF.

V gene TRBV7-9 combines with J gene TRBJ2-1, with TRBD2 matching 13 bases. V dropped 5 bases and J dropped 8; count of bases not matched to a gene: 12. CDR3 length: 17 amino acids. Germline-derived CDR1 and CDR2 are SEHNR and FQNEAQ (reference sequence). The CDR3 DNA reads as TGTGCCAGCAGCCCTAGACTAGCGGGAGGCCGGGATTATGAGCAGTTCTTC. Residues: CASSPRLAGGRDYEQFF.

The chain joins TRBV5-1 to TRBJ2-5, with D possibly being TRBD2 (6 bases). Germline assignment: CDR1 SGHRS and CDR2 YFSETQ. The V end was cut by 2 bases, the J end by 1 base, with 9 bases between. The CDR3 spans 14 residues. CDR3 in amino acids: CASSLRDFQETQYF. The CDR3 DNA reads TGCGCCAGCAGCTTAAGGGACTTCCAAGAGACCCAGTACTTC.

CDR3 sequence reads: CASSGGGVSGANVLTF. Here the CDR3 DNA reads TGCGCCAGCAGCGGAGGGGGGGTCTCTGGGGCCAACGTCCTGACTTTC. V is TRBV4-3 and J is TRBJ2-6; tentative D call: TRBD2 (7 bases). In germline, CDR1 is LGHNA, CDR2 YSLEER. The V gene lost 5 bases and the J gene lost 0 bases, with 11 bases spanning the gap. The CDR3 length is 16 residues.

V usage is TRBV5-1 and J usage is TRBJ2-7; D perhaps matches TRBD1 (6 bases). The V end lost 1 base, the J end lost 3 bases, and 11 bases lay between the germline ends. CDR3 length: 14 residues. Germline loops: CDR1 SGHRS, CDR2 YFSETQ. The CDR3 loop reads CASSLPGDNYEQYF. The CDR3 nucleotides are TGCGCCAGCAGCTTGCCCGGGGACAACTACGAGCAGTACTTC.

The rearrangement joins TRBV11-3 to TRBJ2-1; possible D gene TRBD1, 6 bases. There are 13 residues in the CDR3. Per germline, CDR1 SGHNT and CDR2 YENEEA. The V end lost 6 bases, the J end lost 6 bases, and 12 bases lay between the germline ends. CDR3 sequence (DNA): TGTGCCAGCAGTGATGGGACAATCAATGAGCAGTTCTTC. Its protein product is CASSDGTINEQFF.

This clone registers medium-sized by frequency. The rearrangement uses TRBV19 and TRBJ1-1; 9 bases fit TRBD1. V gave up 5 bases and J gave up 4 bases; unmatched junction bases: 8. CDR3 length: 15 residues. Germline values: CDR1 LNHDA, CDR2 SQIVND (reference sequence). The CDR3 DNA reads as TGTGCCAGTAGTGAGACCGGGACAGGGAGCACTGAAGCTTTCTTT. Its protein is CASSETGTGSTEAFF.

The chain links TRBV4-1 to TRBJ1-6; no definite D call. Germline CDR1 is MGHRA and CDR2 is YSYEKL. The CDR3 contains 16 residues. The V gene lost 1 base and the J gene lost 9 bases, with 16 bases spanning the gap. CDR3 amino acids: CASSQVSGQMGSPLHF. CDR3 DNA: TGCGCCAGCAGCCAAGTGAGCGGTCAGATGGGTTCACCCCTCCACTTT.